This entry lists 20 T cell receptor beta chains sequenced from one sample in a study of cytomegalovirus exposure and HLA in healthy donors. It was with 60 Vbeta and 13 Jbeta primers that the PCR ran. The assay was immunoSEQ multiplex PCR, and TCRdb's table has in-frame clones only and misses some. The sample has some 190,000 clones; under 9.5% are singletons. Material for sequencing was PBMCs. These receptors came from a woman in her thirties in good health and CMV-seropositive.

V and J are TRBV7-3 and TRBJ1-4; D is perhaps TRBD1 (6 bases). Germline V lookup: CDR1 SGHTA, CDR2 FQGTGA. Trimming removed 3 bases at V and 0 bases at J, with 8 bases between. This CDR3 is built from 15 residues. For the CDR3, the DNA is TGTGCCAGCAGCTTGACAGGTGCAACTAATGAAAAACTGTTTTTT. It translates to CASSLTGATNEKLFF.

This clone was seen a few times. J is TRBJ2-2 and V is TRBV7-9; no reliable D call. The V end was cut by 2 bases, the J end by 4 bases, with 11 bases between. The CDR3 runs 15 residues. CDR1 and CDR2 (germline): SEHNR, FQNEAQ (reference sequence). This CDR3 is CASSLTVLGTGELFF. CDR3 coding DNA: TGTGCCAGCAGCTTAACAGTCCTGGGCACCGGGGAGCTGTTTTTT.

This sequence joins TRBV13 and TRBJ2-3, with D maybe TRBD2 (5 bases). The germline CDR1 and CDR2 sequences are PRHDT and FYEKMQ (reference sequence). CDR3 length: 15 amino acids. Trimming cost V 2 bases and J 2 bases, with 11 bases left between them. CDR3 sequence reads: CASSLRTGNTDTQYF. CDR3 DNA: TGTGCCAGCAGCTTAAGGACGGGAAACACAGATACGCAGTATTTT. The whole variable domain, filled in from reference TRBV13 and TRBJ2-3, reads AAGVIQSPRHLIKEKRETATLKCYPIPRHDTVYWYQQGPGQDPQFLISFYEKMQSDKGSIPDRFSAQQFSDYHSELNMSSLELGDSALYFCASSLRTGNTDTQYFGPGTRLTVL.

This clone showed up just a few times. The rearrangement joins TRBV30 to TRBJ2-2; 9 nucleotides align to TRBD2. The junction had 16 bases not matched to a gene; V was cut back by 3 bases and J by 8 bases. This CDR3 has 17 residues. CDR1 and CDR2 (germline): GTSNPN, SVGIG (reference sequence). The CDR3 loop reads CAWRRERLAGWGGELFF. The CDR3 region has the DNA TGTGCCTGGAGAAGGGAGAGGCTAGCGGGGTGGGGAGGGGAGCTGTTTTTT.

The CDR3 region has the DNA TGTGCCAGCAGCGTAGCTCGAGGGGGCGCAGGCTATGGCTACACCTTC. It codes for CASSVARGGAGYGYTF. V usage is TRBV9 and J usage is TRBJ1-2, with TRBD1 identical over 7 bases. V was pared by 0 bases and J by 4 bases, with 9 bases of the junction left unmatched. The V gene's germline CDR1 is SGDLS and CDR2 YYNGEE. The CDR3 consists of 16 residues.

The chain has TRBV7-9 and TRBJ2-1, with 7 bases matching TRBD1. Germline CDR1 SEHNR, CDR2 FQNEAQ (reference sequence). The CDR3 is made up of 18 amino acids. V gave up 1 base and J gave up 9 bases; unmatched junction bases: 18. The CDR3 spells CASSLGRLTGIMTGEQFF. CDR3 nucleotides: TGTGCCAGCAGCTTAGGCCGGTTGACAGGGATCATGACCGGTGAGCAGTTCTTC.

This clone was seen a few times. The chain couples TRBV9 to TRBJ2-3; TRBD2 matches 11 bases. CDR1 SGDLS and CDR2 YYNGEE come from the germline V gene. The CDR3 extends over 20 amino acids. Unmatched junction bases numbered 16, after V lost 3 bases and J lost 1 base. The CDR3 DNA sequence: TGTGCCAGCAGCGAGACTCTTAGCGGGAGGGCCAGTTATGGCACAGATACGCAGTATTTT. It yields the protein CASSETLSGRASYGTDTQYF.

The gene calls are TRBV29-1 and TRBJ2-7; 7 bases agree with TRBD1. Germline lookup yields CDR1 SQVTM and CDR2 ANQGSEA. The CDR3 runs to 12 residues. J lost 5 bases, V lost 7 bases, and 8 bases had no gene match. CDR3 region: CSAPGQRNEQYF. DNA of the CDR3: TGCAGCGCGCCGGGACAGCGCAACGAGCAGTACTTC.

The chain combines TRBV6-5 with TRBJ1-2; 10 bases line up with TRBD1. Germline assignment: CDR1 MNHEY and CDR2 SVGAGI. There are 15 residues in the CDR3. After removal of 2 bases from V and 5 bases from J, the junction contained 5 bases not matched to a gene. CDR3 loop: CASSYGDRGGYGYTF. The DNA of the CDR3 is TGTGCCAGCAGTTACGGGGACAGGGGAGGGTATGGCTACACCTTC.

This clone showed up just a few times. V and J are TRBV18 and TRBJ1-1; 10 bases are shared with TRBD1. Trimming removed 4 bases from V and 5 bases from J; junction bases left unmatched: 4. The CDR3 is 14 amino acids. Germline CDR1 is KGHSH and CDR2 is LQKENI. This chain's CDR3 is CASSHGQGDTEAFF. The CDR3 DNA reads as TGTGCCAGCTCACACGGACAGGGGGATACTGAAGCTTTCTTT.

The chain recombines TRBV6-5 with TRBJ1-2, with D possibly matching TRBD1 (6 bases). Germline-derived CDR1 and CDR2 are MNHEY and SVGAGI. The CDR3 length is 13 residues. V shed 3 bases and J shed 6 bases, with 11 bases lying between them. The CDR3 protein is CASSYGRGNGYTF. The CDR3, as DNA: TGTGCCAGCAGTTATGGAAGGGGGAATGGCTACACCTTC.

As to this clone: Other DNA sequences in this specimen translate into the identical CDR3. The genes are TRBV5-4 and TRBJ2-7; perhaps TRBD2 as D (6 bases). V was clipped by 2 bases and J by 0 bases, with 9 bases between them. Germline V lookup: CDR1 SGHNT, CDR2 YYREEE (reference sequence). This CDR3 comprises 14 residues. CDR3 sequence reads: CASSFSGSSYEQYF. The CDR3 DNA sequence: TGTGCCAGCAGCTTCTCCGGGAGCTCCTACGAGCAGTACTTC. The full variable domain, rest sourced from reference TRBV5-4 and TRBJ2-7, is ETGVTQSPTHLIKTRGQQVTLRCSSQSGHNTVSWYQQALGQGPQFIFQYYREEENGRGNFPPRFSGLQFPNYSSELNVNALELDDSALYLCASSFSGSSYEQYFGPGTRLTVT.

This clone has more than one count but fewer than ten. This chain uses TRBV29-1 with TRBJ1-1; D gene uncertain. This CDR3 region has 17 residues. Trimming removed 7 bases at V and 0 bases at J, with 24 bases between. Germline CDR1 SQVTM, CDR2 ANQGSEA. CDR3 DNA sequence: TGCAGCGCCCACGCTAGAAGGTCGAGAGGAATGAACACTGAAGCTTTCTTT. Its protein product is CSAHARRSRGMNTEAFF.

The V and J genes are TRBV5-1 and TRBJ2-3, with 11 bases fitting TRBD2. The V and J ends lost 2 bases and 2 bases, in that order; junction bases with no gene match: 7. Per germline, CDR1 SGHRS and CDR2 YFSETQ. The CDR3 has 17 residues. The chain's CDR3 is CASSLTGLAVVTDTQYF. The CDR3 nucleotides are TGCGCCAGCAGCTTAACGGGACTAGCGGTAGTCACAGATACGCAGTATTTT.

This chain links TRBV6-5 with TRBJ2-1, with TRBD2 identical over 7 bases. The CDR3 runs 14 residues. V dropped 3 bases and J dropped 7; count of bases not matched to a gene: 6. Germline CDR1 reads MNHEY; CDR2 reads SVGAGI. This chain's CDR3 is CASSYSGRANEQFF. For the CDR3, the DNA is TGTGCCAGCAGTTATAGCGGGCGGGCGAATGAGCAGTTCTTC.

This clone was seen more than once but under ten times. The chain links TRBV2 to TRBJ2-1; TRBD2 agrees at 10 bases. CDR1 and CDR2 (germline): SNHLY, FYNNEI. After removal of 6 bases from V and 2 bases from J, the junction contained 4 bases not matched to a gene. The CDR3 is made up of 15 amino acids. Written as DNA, the CDR3 is TGTGCCAGCAGACAAGCGGGAGGGGCCTACAATGAGCAGTTCTTC. Encoded protein: CASRQAGGAYNEQFF. Full variable domain (rest looked up from reference TRBV2 and TRBJ2-1): EPEVTQTPSHQVTQMGQEVILRCVPISNHLYFYWYRQILGQKVEFLVSFYNNEISEKSEIFDDQFSVERPDGSNFTLKIRSTKLEDSAMYFCASRQAGGAYNEQFFGPGTRLTVL.

This chain links TRBV30 with TRBJ1-2, with TRBD1 matching 10 bases. V trimming: 3 bases; J trimming: 8 bases; junction bases outside the gene matches: 9. The CDR3 has 14 residues. Germline V gene sequence: CDR1 GTSNPN, CDR2 SVGIG (reference sequence). Here the CDR3 reads CAWRGDRGFGGYTF. The CDR3 DNA sequence: TGTGCCTGGAGGGGGGACAGGGGCTTCGGAGGCTACACCTTC.

This clone showed up just a few times. The rearrangement uses TRBV5-1 and TRBJ1-4; tentative D call: TRBD1 (6 bases). Germline V CDR1 and CDR2: SGHRS, YFSETQ. The CDR3 length is 14 residues. The V end lost 0 bases, the J end lost 7 bases, and 10 bases lay between the germline ends. In DNA, the CDR3 is TGCGCCAGCAGCTTGGCAGGGGCCTCTGAAAAACTGTTTTTT. Amino acids: CASSLAGASEKLFF.

This clone was detected only a few times. V gene TRBV7-8 combines with J gene TRBJ2-7; TRBD2 agrees at 9 bases. Trimming cost V 5 bases and J 2 bases; bases outside gene matches: 10. The CDR3 consists of 16 residues. Germline lookup yields CDR1 SGHVS and CDR2 FQNEAQ. CDR3: CASSRGVAGVAYEQYF. The CDR3 DNA reads as TGTGCCAGCAGCCGCGGGGTAGCGGGAGTCGCCTACGAGCAGTACTTC.

This clone occurred many times. The CDR3 reads CASSKPGLATIGELFF. CDR3 bases: TGTGCCAGCAGCAAACCGGGACTAGCGACTATCGGGGAGCTGTTTTTT. This chain joins TRBV13 and TRBJ2-2; 10 nucleotides agree with TRBD2. V gave up 5 bases and J gave up 7 bases; unmatched junction bases: 10. Germline V gene sequence: CDR1 PRHDT, CDR2 FYEKMQ (reference sequence). The CDR3 totals 16 residues.